This TCR beta chain originates from a study of T cell responses to AZD1222 COVID-19 vaccine (TCRdb year 2021). For the wider study: AZD1222 recipients whose second dose came at about 4 weeks and those whose second dose came at about 12 weeks were combined into one group, since spike-specific TCR depth and breadth did not differ between the two schedules. TCR sequencing was performed for about 250 trial participants, of whom approximately 200 were given two doses of AZD1222 and around 25 were given two doses of MenACWY control vaccine. Trial participants were enrolled into age subgroups of 18-55, 56-69 and 70-plus years, which contained about 160, 30 and 59 TCR-sequenced participants, respectively. The paper's findings and limits, for the study overall: After two AZD1222 doses, spike-specific TCR breadth and depth were significantly higher than at day 0 and than in MenACWY recipients. Conclusions about previously exposed vaccinees are limited because only six or seven AZD1222 recipients were SARS-CoV-2 seropositive at baseline. Participants were mostly white British, with more females than males. The authors suggested clonal diversity may have been underestimated. Because no day 14 peak-response samples were available, the repertoires could be characterized only after the peak T cell response. Vaccine-associated CD4 TCRs spanned the whole spike protein, with dominant responses in regions 160-218 and 743-854. The 56-69-year group was small, and its depth increase did not reach significance, likely because of low power. Nearly half of unique spike-specific TCRs reportedly recognized epitopes outside regions mutated in the B.1.351 and B.1.1.7 variants.

To note about this clone: Its antigen is currently not known. One base away there is no much larger clone; base qualities are not given.

V drops 4 bases and J drops 2 bases, leaving 12 bases in between. CDR1 and CDR2 are read off the germline V gene as LGHNA and YNFKEQ. The CDR3 spans 15 residues, from the cysteine through the phenylalanine. Only CDR3 DNA is held: 45 bases, read in frame from base 1. The CDR3 regions of human TCRbeta chains were subjected to immunosequencing. The published analysis was carried out like this. TCRs in the repertoires were compared against a reference library of SARS-CoV-2-specific TCRs that had been generated with the MIRA antigen-specificity platform. Breadth was defined as the fraction of unique TCRs that were SARS-CoV-2-associated. Depth was defined as the fraction of total T cells that were SARS-CoV-2-associated. Each spike-specific TCR was assigned to its reactive spike region and to a CD4 or CD8 class using the MIRA data. Log10-transformed breadth and depth values were compared by one-way ANOVA with Sidak's multiple comparisons tests. As stored in TCRdb, this immuneACCESS dataset retains in-frame rearrangements with V and J assigned. A fraction of the clones does not appear; measured against another copy, unresolved V genes explain less than half of the discrepancy, and the remainder lacks a known reason. The V and J calls and clone size come from that table; D and trimming were worked out from the DNA. Across this sample there are about 100,000 clones, with 88% seen only once. The top ten clonotypes cover about 1.8% of the sample.

Reading the label with the study, this specimen's time point is: baseline before first vaccination. Vaccinee samples were obtained from the UK trials COV001 and COV002, which included a single-blind randomized controlled phase 2/3 trial of AZD1222 (ChAdOx1 nCoV-19) in healthy adults. For TCRbeta chain sequencing, PBMC samples were collected from trial participants at day 0 and at day 28 after the second dose. Recombination connected TRBV4-2 to TRBJ1-3; no D gene can be assigned with confidence. This clonotype was sampled from an adult in good health. The material was peripheral blood, obtained on day 0 of AZD1222 vaccination. The CDR3 region has the sequence CASSLTRAPGNTIYF. The nucleotide sequence reads TGTGCCAGCAGCCTGACCCGAGCTCCTGGAAACACCATATATTTT.